The present T cell receptor beta chain was sequenced within a study of cytomegalovirus exposure and HLA in healthy donors. For the study at large: Early on, a data release was issued that held roughly 86 million unique TCRs from HLA-typed donors.

In regard to this clone: The target antigen is unknown.

This CDR3 spans 16 amino acids. In germline, CDR1 is LNHDA, CDR2 SQIVND (reference sequence). V lost 7 bases to trimming and J lost 2 bases; unmatched junction nucleotides: 11. Study results and limitations: Cytomegalovirus status was reportedly diagnosed by the classifier with high sensitivity and specificity.

Use of 60 Vbeta and 13 Jbeta primers characterized the PCR. Only in-frame clones appear in the TCRdb table, and some are missing; sequencing was by immunoSEQ multiplex PCR. The sample lists fewer than 250,000 clones; approximately 80% were seen once. Sequenced material: PBMCs. This rearrangement joins TRBV19 to TRBJ1-3; 7 bases fit TRBD1. The receptor was isolated from a boy aged 2-15 years in good health and CMV-seronegative. This chain's CDR3 is CASTNPATGAGNTIYF. Written as DNA, the CDR3 is TGTGCCAGTACAAACCCCGCTACAGGGGCTGGAAACACCATATATTTT.